This TCR beta chain was found in a study of shared clonotypes between healthy human individuals (dated by TCRdb to about 2020). Study-level background: Three men and a couple of women, aged 18 to 49 years, made up the cohort. To increase sequencing depth and limit assay-specific biases, TCR repertoire library preparation and sequencing were carried out by different laboratories using diverse techniques. Leukapheresis yielded between about 0.85 and 9 billion PBMCs per donor. Per donor, three plates each were used for CD4 naive and CD4 memory, two for CD8 naive, and one for CD8 memory. To estimate repertoire size and how much clonotypes are shared between individuals, the study performed deep sequencing of blood TCR repertoires from roughly five healthy adults. Paper-wide results and their limitations: Even with the large sequencing depth, rarefaction of the sorted-subset datasets indicated that sequencing was incomplete. Higher generation probabilities were observed for clonotypes shared by all four sorted-subset donors than for non-shared clonotypes. Sampling was limited to blood, and TCR repertoires in tissue likely differ from TCR repertoires in blood. Based on pairwise subsampling, the degree of clonotype sharing among donors was expected to be affected by sequencing depth. Across several donors, about 4.5% of naive CD4, 3% to 4% of naive CD8, roughly 2.3% of memory CD4, and 0.4% of memory CD8 clonotypes were shared. Estimated clonotype richness was generally larger for naive than for memory subsets. The small number of donors limited the genetic and exposure-history diversity represented.

V and J are truncated by 9 bases and 1 base respectively, leaving an intervening sequence of 9 bases. CDR3 length: 12 amino acids, cysteine to phenylalanine. CDR3 DNA only is kept here, 36 bases in frame from base 1. CDR1 and CDR2, per the germline V gene, are MNHEY and SVGAGI. To note about this clone: No antigen is known for it. Base quality data are lacking; no much larger clone is found one base away.

CD8 naive samples were CD45RO-negative cells positively selected for CCR7, giving a CD45RA+CCR7+ population that excluded TemRA cells. Donors were healthy HIV-negative adults with no recently reported acute infections or vaccinations. Every donor was a Caucasian adult residing in Nashville, Tennessee, USA. Blood was obtained by leukapheresis, after which PBMCs were separated by Ficoll-Histopaque density gradient centrifugation and cryopreserved in liquid nitrogen vapor phase. Analytical flow cytometry was used to check the purity and quantity of every magnetically sorted T cell population. From each sorted fraction, genomic DNA was isolated and quantified by UV absorbance on a Nanodrop 2000c. Using the deep immunoSEQ assay, TCR CDR3 regions were amplified from genomic DNA by multiplex PCR. Genomic DNA extracted from each cell subset was distributed evenly over all wells of several immunoSEQ 96-well plates, and each plate served as one replicate. For sorted subsets, each replicate PCR was loaded with roughly 0.2 ug genomic DNA, equivalent to about 33,000 T cell genomes. Purified libraries were quantified with a Qubit 3.0 fluorometer, sized on a Bioanalyzer 2100, and re-quantified with the KAPA Library Quantification kit. Every immunoSEQ 96-well plate was sequenced on a dedicated single-read 150-cycle Illumina NextSeq 550 flow cell. In the paper's pipeline: Because the immunoSEQ output included only junctional sequences and no quality scores, the filtering could not be the same as the filtering used for full-length reads. Sequences were annotated with PyIR, a Python wrapper for IgBLAST v1.9, using IMGT germline references to assign V/J genes and CDR3. Reads were removed for weak V/J assignments (E-value above 1e-6), missing CDR3, stop codons, out-of-frame junctions, or ambiguous translated residues. A V3J clonotype was defined by an identical inferred V gene, J gene, and CDR3 amino acid sequence. The percentage overlap between two repertoires was calculated by dividing the number of shared unique clonotypes by the size of the smaller repertoire. Three approaches were used to assess repertoire richness: RTK rarefaction, the Chao1 estimator, and Recon v2.1 estimates of unobserved clonotypes. Generation probabilities for all TCRbeta clonotypes obtained by the gDNA method from a handful of donors were computed using OLGA. TCRdb retrieved this table from immuneACCESS and kept in-frame rearrangements only. Not all clones are present; in checked studies, unresolved V genes account for under half, and no reason is known for the remainder. V and J calls and clone size are those listed in that table; D and trimming were worked out from the DNA. This sample is represented by approximately 1.9 million clones; 93% of them were singletons. The top ten constitute more than 1.5% of the sample.

Recombination linked TRBV6-5 to TRBJ1-1, with the D gene not clear enough to name. This TCR was recovered from a man between 18 and 35 years old in good health. Some clones in this sample may be carry-over from other donors' samples. The material sequenced was naive CD8+ T cells from PBMCs. The sample's cell subset or site label is to be understood as: CD45RA+CCR7+. The DNA sequence is as follows: TGTGCCAGAGGACGGAAGAACACTGAAGCTTTCTTT. This translates into CARGRKNTEAFF.